This T cell receptor (beta chain) originates from a study of PD-1 blockade in classical Hodgkin lymphoma. Study results and caveats: Those patients who began receiving nivolumab less than 1 year after ASCT had lower diversity, and they were excluded. The CD4+ diversity rise by C4D1 was clearest in complete responders.

In the case of this clone: Its antigen is unidentified. The DNA is left out, because the CDR3 cannot be placed on it with certainty; the CDR3 is given as TCRdb lists it.

Generated by immunoSEQ multiplex PCR, the TCRdb table keeps only in-frame clones and is missing some. Of 10,000 to 15,000 clones in the sample, approximately 79% were seen once. The germline V gene has CDR1 LNHNV and CDR2 YYDKDF (reference sequence). The CDR3 is 16 amino acids in total, end residues counted. Each patient's relapse followed autologous stem cell transplantation, and brentuximab vedotin exposure varied. Best responses included complete response and partial response; otherwise, the best response was progressive disease. The sequence was collected from a human donor with classical Hodgkin lymphoma. The J gene is TRBJ1-4, the V gene TRBV15; the table's TRBD1 call for D was not verified on the DNA. The sequenced sample was peripheral blood mononuclear cells (PBMCs), obtained at baseline. The CDR3 protein is CATSRDSGQGSEKLFF.